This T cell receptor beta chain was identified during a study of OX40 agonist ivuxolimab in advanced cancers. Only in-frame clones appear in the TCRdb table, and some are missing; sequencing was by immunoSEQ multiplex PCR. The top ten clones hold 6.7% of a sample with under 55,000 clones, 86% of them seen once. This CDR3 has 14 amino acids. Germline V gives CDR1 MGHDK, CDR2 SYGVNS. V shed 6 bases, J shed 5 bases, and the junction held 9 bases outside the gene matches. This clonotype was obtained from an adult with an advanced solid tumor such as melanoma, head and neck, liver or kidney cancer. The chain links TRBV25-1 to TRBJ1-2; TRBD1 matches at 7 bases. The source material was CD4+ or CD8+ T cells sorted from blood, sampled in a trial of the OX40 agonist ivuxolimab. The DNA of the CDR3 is TGTGCCAGCAGAGGAGCGGGACAGACATATGGCTACACCTTC. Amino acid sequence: CASRGAGQTYGYTF.